Listed here is a single TCR beta chain. Some 38,000 genome equivalents of blood DNA were amplified for TRB. This sample was taken from a study of T cell clusters in autoimmune cytopenias. Germline values: CDR1 SGHTA, CDR2 FQGNSA. There are 14 residues in the CDR3. TRB rearrangements were amplified by touch-down multiplex PCR with mixed TRB-A/B primers. One entry per CDR3 protein, without DNA, is what TCRdb gives after re-calling the multiplex PCR reads. The repertoire table contains around 10,000 distinct CDR3 sequences. The data also belong to a second study, concerning T cell repertoires in aging, cancer and after chemotherapy.

The origin of this receptor is a human donor in good health. Source material: peripheral blood. The rearrangement uses TRBV7-2 and TRBJ1-1; with no DNA, the TCRdb D assignment of TRBD1 cannot be verified. CDR3: CASSRDRGNTEAFF.